The rows below give T cell receptor beta chains drawn from one sample of a study of technical replicates of blood from a handful of donors. Some clones are missing from TCRdb's copy, which holds only in-frame ones; the method was immunoSEQ multiplex PCR. The data contain about 69,000 clones, 80% to 90% of them singletons. Sequenced: PBMCs. All receptors come from a human donor in good health. Some clones in this sample may be carry-over from other donors' samples. Each CDR3 is given with its conserved first and last residue. The D gene is left open where the match is weak. Not all rows give a size; the values are once, few, many and, for expanded clones, a class.

NA	TRBV7-9	NA	TRBJ2-5	CASSLRGGAETQYF	TGTGCCAGCAGCTTAAGGGGGGGCGCGGAGACCCAGTACTTC
TRBD1	TRBV18	once	TRBJ2-5	CASSFGTGGRETQYF	TGTGCCAGCTCATTTGGGACAGGGGGCCGAGAGACCCAGTACTTC
TRBD1	TRBV30	NA	TRBJ2-2	CAWSVGTGNTGELFF	TGTGCCTGGAGTGTAGGGACAGGGAACACCGGGGAGCTGTTTTTT
TRBD1	TRBV7-9	NA	TRBJ2-7	CASSAVQGNINEQYF	TGTGCCAGCAGCGCTGTACAGGGGAACATCAACGAGCAGTACTTC
NA	TRBV7-3	NA	TRBJ2-7	CASSPHGVSGDPYEQYF	TGTGCCAGCAGCCCCCACGGAGTATCGGGGGACCCCTACGAGCAGTACTTC
NA	TRBV9	NA	TRBJ2-2	CASSVVAGRDTGELFF	TGTGCCAGCAGCGTAGTCGCGGGAAGGGACACCGGGGAGCTGTTTTTT
NA	TRBV10-3	NA	TRBJ1-4	CAISEGNEKLFF	TGTGCCATCTCTGAGGGTAATGAAAAACTGTTTTTT
NA	TRBV6-5	NA	TRBJ2-7	CASRTSGFLVLEQYF	TGTGCCAGCAGGACTTCCGGATTTTTAGTACTCGAGCAGTACTTC
TRBD2	TRBV5-4	NA	TRBJ2-5	CASSTGLAGTKTQYF	TGTGCCAGCAGCACAGGACTAGCGGGCACTAAGACCCAGTACTTC
NA	TRBV6-6	NA	TRBJ1-2	CASSYSENYGYTF	TGTGCCAGCAGTTACTCGGAGAACTATGGCTACACCTTC
NA	TRBV10-1	NA	TRBJ2-7	CASSDPLRQESYEQYF	TGCGCCAGCAGTGACCCCCTTAGACAGGAATCCTACGAGCAGTACTTC
TRBD1	TRBV5-1	NA	TRBJ1-1	CASSLIRQGAGNTEAFF	TGCGCCAGCAGCTTGATTCGGCAGGGGGCTGGGAACACTGAAGCTTTCTTT
NA	TRBV23-1	NA	TRBJ1-3	CASSHTPGHKVAGNTIYF	TGCGCCAGCAGTCATACTCCGGGACATAAAGTGGCTGGAAACACCATATATTTT
NA	TRBV7-8	few	TRBJ2-5	CASSPSGVRETQYF	TGTGCCAGCAGCCCAAGCGGAGTCCGGGAGACCCAGTACTTC
NA	TRBV6-6	NA	TRBJ1-2	CASSNRQVNYGYTF	TGTGCCAGCAGTAACCGACAGGTTAACTATGGCTACACCTTC
TRBD1	TRBV6-5	NA	TRBJ1-1	CASSWDSQGTEAFF	TGTGCCAGCAGTTGGGACAGCCAGGGAACTGAAGCTTTCTTT
NA	TRBV5-1	NA	TRBJ2-3	CASSLFTSTDTQYF	TGCGCCAGCAGCTTGTTTACTAGCACAGATACGCAGTATTTT
TRBD1	TRBV5-1	NA	TRBJ1-4	CASSLEGAINEKLFF	TGCGCCAGCAGCTTGGAGGGGGCGATTAATGAAAAACTGTTTTTT
NA	TRBV23-1	once	TRBJ2-7	CASSHLPPGEQYF	TGCGCCAGCAGTCACCTACCCCCGGGGGAGCAGTACTTC
NA	TRBV23-1	NA	TRBJ1-1	CASSQETGCEAFF	TGCGCCAGCAGTCAAGAGACAGGATGTGAAGCTTTCTTT
NA	TRBV27	NA	TRBJ1-4	CASSLRVLNSATNEKLFF	TGTGCCAGCAGTTTGCGGGTCCTTAACAGTGCAACTAATGAAAAACTGTTTTTT
NA	TRBV6-6	NA	TRBJ2-2	CASSGNHGELFF	TGTGCCAGCAGTGGCAACCACGGGGAGCTGTTTTTT
NA	TRBV30	NA	TRBJ1-5	CAWSVSGYSNQPQHF	TGTGCCTGGAGTGTATCGGGTTATAGCAATCAGCCCCAGCATTTT
NA	TRBV7-3	NA	TRBJ1-6	CASSPGGGGSPLHF	TGTGCCAGCAGCCCCGGTGGGGGAGGTTCACCCCTCCACTTT
NA	TRBV6-5	NA	TRBJ1-4	CASSYSTVITNEKLFF	TGTGCCAGCAGTTACTCGACAGTTATTACTAATGAAAAACTGTTTTTT
TRBD2	TRBV12-5	NA	TRBJ2-3	CASGHEREGRGRAQYF	TGTGCTAGTGGTCATGAGCGGGAGGGCCGGGGGCGGGCGCAGTATTTT
NA	TRBV5-8	few	TRBJ1-2	CASSTGGPKRGYTF	TGTGCCAGCAGCACCGGAGGCCCGAAGCGTGGCTACACCTTC
NA	TRBV19	NA	TRBJ1-6	CASRAAADSPLHF	TGTGCCAGCCGGGCGGCAGCGGATTCACCCCTCCACTTT